This T cell receptor (beta chain) originates from a study of pediatric ulcerative colitis. General observations from the study: In rectum, acute severe colitis had expanded clones and less diversity.

No immunosuppressive drugs were given to ulcerative colitis patients before diagnostic colonoscopy. Germline-derived CDR1 and CDR2 are MGHRA and YSYEKL. With 5 bases removed from V and 3 bases from J, the gap between germline ends came to 14 bases. This CDR3 is 14 amino acids long. Sequencing used immunoSEQ multiplex PCR; TCRdb keeps in-frame clones, though not all of them. The sample has roughly 38,000 clones; approximately 87% are singletons. Points on this clone: Its antigen is not known.

The sequence derives from a girl aged 5 to 17 with moderate ulcerative colitis. Material: blood. The rearrangement links TRBV4-1 to TRBJ2-7; D not resolved. CDR3 residues: CASSTYLTDYEQYF. The CDR3 coding sequence is TGCGCCAGCAGCACCTACCTGACGGACTACGAGCAGTACTTC.